These 26 T cell receptor beta chains share one sample of origin, sequenced in a study of PD-L1 blockade in urothelial cancer. Profiled with immunoSEQ multiplex PCR; TCRdb holds only in-frame clones, not every one. The repertoire holds under 130,000 clones, with under 85% as singletons. The sequences come from PBMCs, collected around atezolizumab (anti-PD-L1) treatment. These receptors came from a man in his fifties with urothelial cancer.

J is TRBJ1-1 and V is TRBV10-2, with 9 bases that match TRBD1. Germline CDR1 is WSHSY and CDR2 is SAAADI. V lost 8 bases and J lost 0; bases outside the gene matches: 13. This CDR3 has 17 amino acids. This CDR3 reads CASARQGVEFMNTEAFF. The CDR3 region has the DNA TGCGCCAGCGCAAGACAGGGGGTGGAATTCATGAACACTGAAGCTTTCTTT.

The chain carries TRBV30 and TRBJ2-2, with TRBD2 matching over 7 bases. There are 14 residues in the CDR3. Trimming at V came to 6 bases and at J to 4 bases, leaving 8 bases not matched to a gene. Germline V gene sequence: CDR1 GTSNPN, CDR2 SVGIG (reference sequence). Here the CDR3 DNA reads TGTGCCTGCCCCCGGTGGGGGGGCACCGGGGAGCTGTTTTTT. Translated: CACPRWGGTGELFF. The full variable domain, its missing parts supplied by reference TRBV30 and TRBJ2-2, is SQTIHQWPATLVQPVGSPLSLECTVEGTSNPNLYWYRQAAGRGLQLLFYSVGIGQISSEVPQNLSASRPQDRQFILSSKKLLLSDSGFYLCACPRWGGTGELFFGEGSRLTVL.

A few counts support this clone. CDR3 protein: CASSLSGGSTEAFF. CDR3 coding DNA: TGTGCCAGCAGCTTATCAGGGGGCTCCACTGAAGCTTTCTTT. V and J are TRBV7-9 and TRBJ1-1, with 8 bases aligning to TRBD1. CDR3 size: 14 residues. The V gene end was trimmed by 2 bases and the J gene end by 4 bases; junction bases not matched to a gene: 3. Germline V gene data show CDR1 as SEHNR and CDR2 as FQNEAQ (reference sequence).

The V and J genes are TRBV7-8 and TRBJ1-5; 7 bases map to TRBD1. The CDR3 is 16 residues long. Germline-derived CDR1 and CDR2 are SGHVS and FQNEAQ. The ends lost 2 bases at V and 5 bases at J; junction bases unmatched: 9. The CDR3 spells CASSLSRRGQHQPQHF. The CDR3 bases are TGTGCCAGCAGCTTAAGCCGCCGGGGACAGCATCAGCCCCAGCATTTT.

The chain couples TRBV29-1 to TRBJ2-7, with 12 nucleotides matching TRBD1. The germline V gene encodes CDR1 SQVTM and CDR2 ANQGSEA. V was pared by 5 bases and J by 4 bases, with 6 bases of the junction left unmatched. CDR3 length: 14 amino acids. The CDR3 DNA reads TGCAGCGTTACCGGGACAGGGGGCGCGTACGAGCAGTACTTC. Translation gives CSVTGTGGAYEQYF.

The chain uses TRBV11-3 and TRBJ2-1; 12 positions match TRBD2. Losses at the gene ends were 6 bases for V and 8 bases for J; bases not matched to a gene: 14. The CDR3 length is 17 residues. Looked up from germline, CDR1 is SGHNT and CDR2 is YENEEA. The CDR3 bases are TGTGCCAGCAGTCGGGCTAGCGGGAGGGCCCGTAGCGATGAGCAGTTCTTC. Translating it yields CASSRASGRARSDEQFF. Filled out from reference TRBV11-3 and TRBJ2-1, the complete variable domain reads EAGVVQSPRYKIIEKKQPVAFWCNPISGHNTLYWYLQNLGQGPELLIRYENEEAVDDSQLPKDRFSAERLKGVDSTLKIQPAELGDSAVYLCASSRASGRARSDEQFFGPGTRLTVL.

This chain uses TRBV7-9 with TRBJ2-1; unclear D gene. This CDR3 comprises 13 residues. V dropped 0 bases and J dropped 5 bases, with 5 bases sitting between them. Germline assignment: CDR1 SEHNR and CDR2 FQNEAQ (reference sequence). DNA of the CDR3: TGTGCCAGCAGCTTAGCACTAAACAATGAGCAGTTCTTC. Residues: CASSLALNNEQFF.

This clone occurred once. This CDR3 reads CASSIPGGQGSDTQYF. The DNA of the CDR3 is TGTGCCAGTAGTATCCCTGGGGGACAGGGGTCAGATACGCAGTATTTT. The genes are TRBV19 and TRBJ2-3, with 10 bases aligning to TRBD1. This CDR3 is built from 16 residues. Per the germline V gene, CDR1 is LNHDA and CDR2 is SQIVND (reference sequence). V lost 3 bases, J lost 4 bases, and 7 bases stayed unmatched.

The chain has TRBV5-4 and TRBJ1-1; the match to TRBD1 covers 8 bases. V lost 3 bases and J lost 8; bases outside the gene matches: 3. Per germline, CDR1 SGHNT and CDR2 YYREEE (reference sequence). The CDR3 contains 12 residues. The CDR3 nucleotides read TGTGCCAGCAGCTCCGGACAGGGCGAAGCTTTCTTT. This sequence encodes CASSSGQGEAFF.

The V gene is TRBV21-1, the J gene TRBJ2-1; the D call in the table, TRBD2, was not verified against the DNA. TRBV21-1 is deemed a pseudogene. The CDR3 runs to 15 residues. The CDR3 here is CASSKGPGLAGEQFF. The CDR3 nucleotides are TGTGCCAGCAGCAAAGGCCCGGGACTAGCAGGTGAGCAGTTCTTC.

This clone has only a few counts. The chain carries TRBV19 and TRBJ2-7; 8 bases agree with TRBD2. This CDR3 is built from 14 residues. The trim removed 3 bases at V and 4 bases at J, leaving 5 bases unmatched. The germline gives CDR1 LNHDA, CDR2 SQIVND (reference sequence). The CDR3 loop reads CASSMGTSPYEQYF. CDR3 in DNA: TGTGCCAGTAGTATGGGGACTAGTCCATACGAGCAGTACTTC.

This clone was seen a single time. V and J are TRBV18 and TRBJ1-6; D is undetermined. Germline-derived CDR1 and CDR2 are KGHSH and LQKENI. With 3 bases removed from V and 3 bases from J, the gap between germline ends came to 9 bases. The CDR3 has 15 residues. DNA of the CDR3: TGTGCCAGCTCACCGAGCAAAAACTATAATTCACCCCTCCACTTT. Protein product: CASSPSKNYNSPLHF.

This clone has only one observation. V and J are TRBV29-1 and TRBJ2-7; TRBD1 agrees at 7 bases. The CDR3 runs to 14 residues. Germline V gives CDR1 SQVTM, CDR2 ANQGSEA. With 0 bases clipped from V and 7 bases from J, the junction kept 9 bases outside the gene matches. CDR3 amino acids: CSVEDLGQAGEQYF. In nucleotides, the CDR3 is TGCAGCGTTGAAGATCTCGGACAGGCTGGAGAGCAGTACTTC.

This chain uses TRBV6-4 with TRBJ2-5; 9 bases are shared with TRBD2. The CDR3 extends over 20 amino acids. The V gene's germline CDR1 is MRHNA and CDR2 SNTAGT. V lost 6 bases and J lost 0; bases outside the gene matches: 20. CDR3 coding DNA: TGTGCCAGCAGGGAAACCGGGACTAGCACTCAAGAAGAGTACCAAGAGACCCAGTACTTC. Its protein is CASRETGTSTQEEYQETQYF.

V usage is TRBV2 and J usage is TRBJ2-7; TRBD1 might be the D (6 bases). The CDR3 loop spans 16 amino acids. CDR1 is SNHLY and CDR2 is FYNNEI in the germline V gene. Trimming left V 1 base short and J 0 bases short, with 13 bases between. CDR3 amino acids: CASSEVEGQPSYEQYF. The CDR3 DNA reads TGTGCCAGCAGTGAAGTAGAAGGACAGCCCTCCTACGAGCAGTACTTC. The full variable domain, rest sourced from reference TRBV2 and TRBJ2-7, is EPEVTQTPSHQVTQMGQEVILRCVPISNHLYFYWYRQILGQKVEFLVSFYNNEISEKSEIFDDQFSVERPDGSNFTLKIRSTKLEDSAMYFCASSEVEGQPSYEQYFGPGTRLTVT.

The chain is built from TRBV7-3 and TRBJ1-5, with no clear D. The CDR3 is 11 amino acids. Germline CDR1 is SGHTA and CDR2 is FQGTGA. Trimming cost V 6 bases and J 5 bases, with 5 bases left between them. This chain's CDR3 is CASRRDQPQHF. CDR3 coding DNA: TGTGCCAGCAGGAGGGATCAGCCCCAGCATTTT. The full variable domain, with the rest looked up from reference TRBV7-3 and TRBJ1-5, is GAGVSQTPSNKVTEKGKYVELRCDPISGHTALYWYRQSLGQGPEFLIYFQGTGAADDSGLPNDRFFAVRPEGSVSTLKIQRTERGDSAVYLCASRRDQPQHFGDGTRLSIL.

The chain couples TRBV11-3 to TRBJ2-7; TRBD1 is a possible D gene (5 bases). The CDR3 has 13 residues. Looked up from germline, CDR1 is SGHNT and CDR2 is YENEEA. V gave up 3 bases and J gave up 4 bases, with 10 bases separating them. This chain's CDR3 is CASSLGLGYEQYF. The CDR3 DNA is TGTGCCAGCAGCTTGGGGCTGGGTTACGAGCAGTACTTC. Full variable domain (rest looked up from reference TRBV11-3 and TRBJ2-7): EAGVVQSPRYKIIEKKQPVAFWCNPISGHNTLYWYLQNLGQGPELLIRYENEEAVDDSQLPKDRFSAERLKGVDSTLKIQPAELGDSAVYLCASSLGLGYEQYFGPGTRLTVT.

This chain links TRBV5-4 with TRBJ2-1; TRBD2 is a possible D gene (5 bases). Germline CDR1 is SGHNT and CDR2 is YYREEE (reference sequence). Trimming pared 3 bases from V and 0 bases from J, leaving 13 bases between. The CDR3 is made up of 16 amino acids. The CDR3 loop reads CASSSRRRSSYNEQFF. The CDR3 DNA is TGTGCCAGCAGCTCACGTCGGAGGAGCTCCTACAATGAGCAGTTCTTC.

This rearrangement joins TRBV11-2 to TRBJ2-2, with 8 bases matching TRBD1. Germline-derived CDR1 and CDR2 are SGHAT and FQNNGV. V lost 5 bases, J lost 8 bases, and 4 bases stayed unmatched. The CDR3 covers 13 residues. CDR3: CASSLDRGGELFF. CDR3 in DNA: TGTGCCAGCAGCCTCGACAGGGGAGGGGAGCTGTTTTTT.

This clone was recorded only once. The chain combines TRBV18 with TRBJ2-1; tentatively, D is TRBD2 (5 bases). The CDR3 sequence is 13 residues long. Trimming took off 1 base at V and 9 bases at J, with 10 bases between the two ends. Per the germline V gene, CDR1 is KGHSH and CDR2 is LQKENI. The CDR3 DNA is TGTGCCAGCTCACCACGACGGGATAGTGAGCAGTTCTTC. It translates to CASSPRRDSEQFF.

The sample holds one count of this clone. The V call is TRBV7-2, the J call TRBJ1-3; no definite D call. The V and J ends lost 5 bases and 0 bases respectively, with 11 bases between them. The CDR3 contains 15 residues. The germline V gene has CDR1 SGHTA and CDR2 FQGNSA. The CDR3 DNA is TGTGCCAGCAGCCGGGTATCCGGCTCTGGAAACACCATATATTTT. Its protein is CASSRVSGSGNTIYF.

The chain recombines TRBV15 with TRBJ1-1; 7 nucleotides match TRBD1. Germline-derived CDR1 and CDR2 are LNHNV and YYDKDF (reference sequence). This CDR3 is 13 amino acids long. V shed 0 bases and J 7 bases; nucleotides not matched to a gene: 2. For the CDR3, the DNA is TGTGCCACCAGCAGAGAGCGGACAGGTGAAGCTTTCTTT. This codes for CATSRERTGEAFF.

The J gene is TRBJ2-7, the V gene TRBV4-1; D is perhaps TRBD2 (6 bases). From germline, CDR1 is MGHRA and CDR2 YSYEKL. V lost 4 bases and J 0 bases, leaving 13 bases between the germline ends. CDR3 length equals 15 residues. The CDR3 region is CASSLAEGNSYEQYF. The DNA of the CDR3 is TGCGCCAGCAGCCTAGCGGAAGGGAACTCCTACGAGCAGTACTTC.

The chain couples TRBV7-9 to TRBJ2-1, with 8 bases identical to TRBD2. Germline lookup yields CDR1 SEHNR and CDR2 FQNEAQ (reference sequence). The CDR3 loop spans 15 amino acids. Losses at the gene ends were 2 bases for V and 7 bases for J; bases not matched to a gene: 7. The CDR3 DNA reads TGTGCCAGCAGCTTAAGCGTGATAGCGGGGAATGAGCAGTTCTTC. Amino acids: CASSLSVIAGNEQFF.

The chain combines TRBV9 with TRBJ2-2; possible D gene TRBD2, 5 bases. Per the germline V gene, CDR1 is SGDLS and CDR2 is YYNGEE. Trimming stripped 2 bases from V and 2 bases from J, with 13 bases between. The CDR3 contains 16 residues. In nucleotides, the CDR3 is TGTGCCAGCAGCGTTGTGATAGAGGGCAACACCGGGGAGCTGTTTTTT. Residues: CASSVVIEGNTGELFF.

This chain connects TRBV28 to TRBJ1-6, with 8 bases identical to TRBD1. This CDR3 region has 14 residues. Germline values: CDR1 MDHEN, CDR2 SYDVKM. V gave up 4 bases and J gave up 10 bases; unmatched junction bases: 6. CDR3 region: CASSYGQGGSPLHF. CDR3 DNA sequence: TGTGCCAGCAGTTATGGACAGGGTGGGTCACCCCTCCACTTT.